The source of this TCR beta chain is a study of T cell responses to AZD1222 COVID-19 vaccine. Assay used: immunoSEQ multiplex PCR; TCRdb lists only in-frame clones, some missing. The table records 150,000 or so clones, about nine tenths of them present only once. Sequenced here: peripheral blood, sampled 28 days after the second AZD1222 dose. The origin of this receptor is an adult who received the AZD1222 COVID-19 vaccine.

This chain's CDR3 is CATSDATPGGLYGYTF. Here the CDR3 DNA reads TGTGCCACCAGTGACGCCACCCCGGGGGGGCTCTATGGCTACACCTTC. The chain carries TRBV24-1 and TRBJ1-2; possible D gene TRBD1, 6 bases. Germline lookup yields CDR1 KGHDR and CDR2 SFDVKD. There are 16 residues in the CDR3. Trimming left V 4 bases short and J 4 bases short, with 18 bases between.